The 11 T cell receptor beta chains in this list originate from one sample, sequenced in a study of glioma-infiltrating T cells after dendritic cell vaccination. Some clones are missing from TCRdb's copy, which holds only in-frame ones; the method was immunoSEQ multiplex PCR. The table has around 60,000 clones, roughly 84% seen once. The time point is: after dendritic cell vaccination, including at tumor progression/relapse. Specimen: blood, collected after dendritic cell vaccination. The receptor set was obtained from a human donor with glioblastoma.

V is TRBV14 and J is TRBJ1-1, with 10 bases lining up with TRBD1. Germline values: CDR1 SGHDN, CDR2 FVKESK. This CDR3 is built from 17 residues. Trimming cost V 4 bases and J 0 bases; bases outside gene matches: 8. In DNA, the CDR3 is TGTGCCAGCAGCCTGAGACAGGGGGCGCGAATGAACACTGAAGCTTTCTTT. Translating it yields CASSLRQGARMNTEAFF.

The chain uses TRBV9 and TRBJ2-7; TRBD2 aligns across 7 bases. Germline V gene sequence: CDR1 SGDLS, CDR2 YYNGEE. The length of the CDR3 is 16 residues. Trimming at V came to 0 bases and at J to 2 bases, leaving 8 bases not matched to a gene. This CDR3 is CASSVGPGRGAYEQYF. CDR3 bases: TGTGCCAGCAGCGTAGGTCCAGGCCGGGGGGCCTACGAGCAGTACTTC.

The chain combines TRBV7-2 with TRBJ1-5; D is uncertain. This CDR3 has 15 residues. Trimming took 2 bases from V and 0 from J, leaving 8 bases between them. Germline values: CDR1 SGHTA, CDR2 FQGNSA. CDR3 nucleotides: TGTGCCAGCAGCTTAACTCGGGGTAGCAATCAGCCCCAGCATTTT. As protein: CASSLTRGSNQPQHF. Drawing the rest from reference TRBV7-2 and TRBJ1-5, the complete variable domain is GAGVSQSPSNKVTEKGKDVELRCDPISGHTALYWYRQSLGQGLEFLIYFQGNSAPDKSGLPSDRFSAERTGGSVSTLTIQRTQQEDSAVYLCASSLTRGSNQPQHFGDGTRLSIL.

This clone was counted between two and nine times. The V and J genes are TRBV5-4 and TRBJ2-1; D not certain. The CDR3 totals 11 residues. Germline V CDR1 and CDR2: SGHNT, YYREEE (reference sequence). V was pared by 3 bases and J by 5 bases, with 3 bases between. The CDR3 nucleotides read TGTGCCAGCAGCTCTGACAATGAGCAGTTCTTC. Translation gives CASSSDNEQFF.

The rearrangement joins TRBV30 to TRBJ2-7; no reliable D call. In germline, CDR1 is GTSNPN, CDR2 SVGIG (reference sequence). Between the trimmed V and J ends, which lost 2 bases and 5 bases, there was a span of 16 bases. This CDR3 comprises 14 residues. The CDR3 sequence: CAWSTPGWADEQYF. In DNA, the CDR3 is TGTGCCTGGAGTACACCTGGGTGGGCCGACGAGCAGTACTTC.

The rearrangement uses TRBV14 and TRBJ2-3; tentative D call: TRBD1 (7 bases). CDR1 and CDR2 (germline): SGHDN, FVKESK. The CDR3 contains 15 residues. V was shortened by 6 bases and J by 4 bases, with 17 bases between the two germline ends. CDR3 region: CASRESGGGADTQYF. DNA for the CDR3: TGTGCCAGCAGAGAAAGCGGAGGGGGCGCAGATACGCAGTATTTT. The variable domain in full, completed from reference TRBV14 and TRBJ2-3, reads EAGVTQFPSHSVIEKGQTVTLRCDPISGHDNLYWYRRVMGKEIKFLLHFVKESKQDESGMPNNRFLAERTGGTYSTLKVQPAELEDSGVYFCASRESGGGADTQYFGPGTRLTVL.

The chain recombines TRBV7-8 with TRBJ2-7, with unresolved D. Germline V gene data show CDR1 as SGHVS and CDR2 as FQNEAQ. Trimming left V 2 bases short and J 3 bases short, with 11 bases between. The CDR3 runs 14 residues. CDR3 coding DNA: TGTGCCAGCAGCTTATCCCCGGGTCTCTACGAGCAGTACTTC. Its translation: CASSLSPGLYEQYF.

The chain employs TRBV5-1 and TRBJ1-6; D possibly corresponds to TRBD1 (5 bases). The CDR3 length is 18 residues. Between the trimmed V and J ends, which lost 2 bases and 0 bases, there was a span of 15 bases. Germline CDR1 SGHRS, CDR2 YFSETQ. This chain's CDR3 is CASSLIGGTSSYNSPLHF. CDR3 DNA: TGCGCCAGCAGCTTAATCGGGGGGACGAGCTCCTATAATTCACCCCTCCACTTT.

The chain carries TRBV4-3 and TRBJ2-1; 13 bases agree with TRBD2. V shed 2 bases, J shed 5 bases, and the junction held 3 bases outside the gene matches. This CDR3 contains 16 residues. Germline V gene sequence: CDR1 LGHNA, CDR2 YSLEER. The CDR3 loop is CASSQLGTSGDNEQFF. In DNA, the CDR3 is TGCGCCAGCAGCCAACTAGGGACTAGCGGGGACAATGAGCAGTTCTTC.

The rearrangement links TRBV6-4 to TRBJ2-7, with 9 bases matching TRBD1. Germline lookup yields CDR1 MRHNA and CDR2 SNTAGT. This CDR3 is 14 amino acids long. The junction had 7 bases not matched to a gene; V was cut back by 5 bases and J by 5 bases. CDR3 bases: TGTGCCAGCAGTTCGGGGACAGGGTATGACGAGCAGTACTTC. This codes for CASSSGTGYDEQYF.

This sequence joins TRBV27 and TRBJ2-1; TRBD1 aligns across 8 bases. Germline V gene sequence: CDR1 MNHEY, CDR2 SMNVEV (reference sequence). V dropped 6 bases and J dropped 4; count of bases not matched to a gene: 11. The CDR3 sequence is 16 residues long. Here the CDR3 reads CASRGGGQGLYNEQFF. The CDR3 DNA reads as TGTGCCAGCAGGGGGGGCGGACAGGGACTTTACAATGAGCAGTTCTTC.